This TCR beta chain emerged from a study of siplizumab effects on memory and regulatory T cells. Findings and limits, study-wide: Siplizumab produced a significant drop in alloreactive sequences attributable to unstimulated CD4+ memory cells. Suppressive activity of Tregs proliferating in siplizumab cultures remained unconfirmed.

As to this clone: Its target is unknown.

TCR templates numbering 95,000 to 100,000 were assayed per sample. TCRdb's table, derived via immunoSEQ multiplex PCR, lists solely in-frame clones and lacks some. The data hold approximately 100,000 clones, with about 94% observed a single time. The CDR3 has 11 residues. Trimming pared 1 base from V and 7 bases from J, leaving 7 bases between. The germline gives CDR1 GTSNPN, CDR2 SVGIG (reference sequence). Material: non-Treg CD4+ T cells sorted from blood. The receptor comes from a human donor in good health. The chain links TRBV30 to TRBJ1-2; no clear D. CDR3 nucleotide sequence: TGTGCCTGGAGTGGCGTAGCTGGCTACACCTTC. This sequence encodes CAWSGVAGYTF.